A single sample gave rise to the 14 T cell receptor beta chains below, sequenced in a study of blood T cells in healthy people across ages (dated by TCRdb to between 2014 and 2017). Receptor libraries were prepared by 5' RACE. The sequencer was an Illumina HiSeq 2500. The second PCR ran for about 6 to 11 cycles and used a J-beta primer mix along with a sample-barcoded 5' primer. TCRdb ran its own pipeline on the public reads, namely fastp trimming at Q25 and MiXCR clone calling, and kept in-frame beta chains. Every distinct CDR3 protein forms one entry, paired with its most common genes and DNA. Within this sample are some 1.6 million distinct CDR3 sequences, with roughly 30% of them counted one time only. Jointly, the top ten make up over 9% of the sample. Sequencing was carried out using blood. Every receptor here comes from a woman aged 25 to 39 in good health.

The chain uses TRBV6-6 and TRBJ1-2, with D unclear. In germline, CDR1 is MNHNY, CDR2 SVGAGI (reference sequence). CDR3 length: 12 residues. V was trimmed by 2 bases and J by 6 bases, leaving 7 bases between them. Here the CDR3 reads CASSYEKDGYTF. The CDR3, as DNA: TGTGCCAGCAGTTACGAGAAGGATGGCTACACCTTC.

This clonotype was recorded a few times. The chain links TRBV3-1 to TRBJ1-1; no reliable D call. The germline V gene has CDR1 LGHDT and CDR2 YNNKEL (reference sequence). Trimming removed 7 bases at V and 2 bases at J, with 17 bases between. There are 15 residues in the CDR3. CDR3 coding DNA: TGTGCCAGCACCCCCATGGTACAAACCAACACTGAAGCTTTCTTT. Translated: CASTPMVQTNTEAFF. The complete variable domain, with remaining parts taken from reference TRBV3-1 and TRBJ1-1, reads DTAVSQTPKYLVTQMGNDKSIKCEQNLGHDTMYWYKQDSKKFLKIMFSYNNKELIINETVPNRFSPKSPDKAHLNLHINSLELGDSAVYFCASTPMVQTNTEAFFGQGTRLTVV.

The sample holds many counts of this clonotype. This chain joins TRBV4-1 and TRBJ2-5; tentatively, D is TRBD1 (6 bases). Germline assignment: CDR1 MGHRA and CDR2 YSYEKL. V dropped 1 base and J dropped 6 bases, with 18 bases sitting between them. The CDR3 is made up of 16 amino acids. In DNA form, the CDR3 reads TGCGCCAGCAGCCAAGCTAGTTGGGGGCCGGGACAGACCCAGTACTTC. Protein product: CASSQASWGPGQTQYF.

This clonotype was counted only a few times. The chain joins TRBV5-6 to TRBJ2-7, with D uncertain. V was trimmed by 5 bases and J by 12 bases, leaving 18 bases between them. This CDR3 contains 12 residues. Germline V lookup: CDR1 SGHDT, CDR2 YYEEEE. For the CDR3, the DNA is TGTGCCAGCAGTCGTAGCCGAGAGACCCGGTACTTC. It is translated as CASSRSRETRYF.

The DNA of the CDR3 is TGTGCCAGCAGCCCTCTAGCGGGGGGGTCCTCCGGGGAGCAGTTCTTC. Its protein product is CASSPLAGGSSGEQFF. The chain recombines TRBV3-1 with TRBJ2-1, with 12 bases lining up with TRBD2. V gave up 4 bases and J gave up 10 bases; unmatched junction bases: 11. This CDR3 contains 16 residues. Germline V gene data show CDR1 as LGHDT and CDR2 as YNNKEL (reference sequence).

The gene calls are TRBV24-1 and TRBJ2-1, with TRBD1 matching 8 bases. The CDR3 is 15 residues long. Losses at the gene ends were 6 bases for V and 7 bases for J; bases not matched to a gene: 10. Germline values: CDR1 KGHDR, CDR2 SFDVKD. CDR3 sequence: CATSLGQGAENEQFF. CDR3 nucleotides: TGTGCCACCAGTCTTGGGCAGGGGGCCGAGAATGAGCAGTTCTTC.

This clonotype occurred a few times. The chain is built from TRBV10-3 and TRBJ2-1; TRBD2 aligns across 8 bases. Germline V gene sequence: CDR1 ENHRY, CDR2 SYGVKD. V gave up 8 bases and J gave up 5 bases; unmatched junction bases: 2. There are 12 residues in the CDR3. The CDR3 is CAIGRGDNEQFF. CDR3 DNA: TGTGCCATCGGGCGGGGGGACAATGAGCAGTTCTTC.

CDR3 in DNA: TGTGCCAGCAGCCCTTCGGAGGGAGCTTTCTTT. Translation gives CASSPSEGAFF. The chain couples TRBV12-3 or TRBV12-4 to TRBJ1-1, with D unresolved. This CDR3 is 11 amino acids long. The ends were cut back, 6 bases at V and 10 bases at J, with 12 bases in the middle.

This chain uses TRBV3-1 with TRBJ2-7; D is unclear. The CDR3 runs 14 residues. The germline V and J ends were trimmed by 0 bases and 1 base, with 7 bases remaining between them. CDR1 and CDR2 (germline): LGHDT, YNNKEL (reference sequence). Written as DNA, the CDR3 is TGTGCCAGCAGCCAAGATTACCGATCCTACGAGCAGTACTTC. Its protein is CASSQDYRSYEQYF.

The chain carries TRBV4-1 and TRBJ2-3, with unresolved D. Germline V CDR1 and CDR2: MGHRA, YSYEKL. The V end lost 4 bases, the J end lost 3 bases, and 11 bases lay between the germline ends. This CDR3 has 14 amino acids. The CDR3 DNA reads TGCGCCAGCAGCCTGCTTATGACAACAGATACGCAGTATTTT. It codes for CASSLLMTTDTQYF.

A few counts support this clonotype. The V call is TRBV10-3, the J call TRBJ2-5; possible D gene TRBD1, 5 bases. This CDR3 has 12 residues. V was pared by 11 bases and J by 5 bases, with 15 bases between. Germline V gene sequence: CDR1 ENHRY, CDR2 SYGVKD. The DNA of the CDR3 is TGTGCCTCCAGGGCAGGAGAGGAGACCCAGTACTTC. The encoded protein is CASRAGEETQYF.

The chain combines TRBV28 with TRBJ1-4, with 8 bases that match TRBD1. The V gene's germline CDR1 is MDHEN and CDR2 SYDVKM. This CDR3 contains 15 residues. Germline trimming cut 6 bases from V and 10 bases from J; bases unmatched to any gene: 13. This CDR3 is CASSSTVTGEGKLFF. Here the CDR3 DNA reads TGTGCCAGCAGCTCGACCGTGACAGGGGAGGGAAAACTGTTTTTT.

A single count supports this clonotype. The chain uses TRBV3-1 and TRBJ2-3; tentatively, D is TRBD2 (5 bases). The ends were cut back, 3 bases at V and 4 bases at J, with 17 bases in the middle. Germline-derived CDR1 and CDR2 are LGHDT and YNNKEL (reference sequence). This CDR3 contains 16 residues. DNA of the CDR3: TGTGCCAGCAGCCAGTTTCGGGCTAGCTCACCAGATACGCAGTATTTT. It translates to CASSQFRASSPDTQYF.

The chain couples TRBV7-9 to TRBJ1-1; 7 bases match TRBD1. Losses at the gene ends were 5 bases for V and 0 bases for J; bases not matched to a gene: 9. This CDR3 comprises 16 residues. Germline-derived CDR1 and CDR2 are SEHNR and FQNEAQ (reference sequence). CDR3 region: CASSPSWDSVNTEAFF. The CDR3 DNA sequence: TGTGCCAGCAGCCCCTCTTGGGACAGCGTGAACACTGAAGCTTTCTTT.